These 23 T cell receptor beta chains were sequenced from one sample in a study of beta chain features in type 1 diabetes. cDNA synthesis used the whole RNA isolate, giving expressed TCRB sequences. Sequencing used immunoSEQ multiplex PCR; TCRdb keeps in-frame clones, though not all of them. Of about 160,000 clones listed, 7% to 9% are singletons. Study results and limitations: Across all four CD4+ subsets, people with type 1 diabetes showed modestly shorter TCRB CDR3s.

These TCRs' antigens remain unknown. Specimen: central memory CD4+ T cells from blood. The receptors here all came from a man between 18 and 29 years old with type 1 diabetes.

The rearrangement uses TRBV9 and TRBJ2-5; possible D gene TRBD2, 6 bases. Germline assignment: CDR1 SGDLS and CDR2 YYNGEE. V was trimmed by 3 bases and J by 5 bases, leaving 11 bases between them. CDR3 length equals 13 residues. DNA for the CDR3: TGTGCCAGCAGCGATGGGGCGGGGGAGACCCAGTACTTC. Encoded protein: CASSDGAGETQYF. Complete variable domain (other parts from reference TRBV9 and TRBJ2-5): DSGVTQTPKHLITATGQRVTLRCSPRSGDLSVYWYQQSLDQGLQFLIQYYNGEERAKGNILERFSAQQFPDLHSELNLSSLELGDSALYFCASSDGAGETQYFGPGTRLLVL.

In nucleotides, the CDR3 is TGTGCCAGCAGCTTGGGAGCTAGCGGGGGGATGAACACCGGGGAGCTGTTTTTT. Translation gives CASSLGASGGMNTGELFF. The chain combines TRBV5-6 with TRBJ2-2, with 11 bases fitting TRBD2. This CDR3 contains 18 residues. Germline V gives CDR1 SGHDT, CDR2 YYEEEE. The V and J ends lost 0 bases and 1 base, in that order; junction bases with no gene match: 5. Full variable domain (missing parts from reference TRBV5-6 and TRBJ2-2): DAGVTQSPTHLIKTRGQQVTLRCSPKSGHDTVSWYQQALGQGPQFIFQYYEEEERQRGNFPDRFSGHQFPNYSSELNVNALLLGDSALYLCASSLGASGGMNTGELFFGEGSRLTVL.

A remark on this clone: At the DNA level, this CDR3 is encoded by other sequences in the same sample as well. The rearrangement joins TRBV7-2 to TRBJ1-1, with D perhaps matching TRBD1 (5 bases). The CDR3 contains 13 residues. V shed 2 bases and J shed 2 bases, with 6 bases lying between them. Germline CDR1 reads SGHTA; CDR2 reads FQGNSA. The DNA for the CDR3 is TGTGCCAGCAGCTTACAGGGCAACACTGAAGCTTTCTTT. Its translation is CASSLQGNTEAFF.

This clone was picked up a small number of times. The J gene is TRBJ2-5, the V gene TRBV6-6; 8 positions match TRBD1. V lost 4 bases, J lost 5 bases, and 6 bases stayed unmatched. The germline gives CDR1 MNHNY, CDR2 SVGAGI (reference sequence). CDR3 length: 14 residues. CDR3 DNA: TGTGCCAGCAGTTCCCTCAGGGGGCCGGAGACCCAGTACTTC. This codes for CASSSLRGPETQYF.

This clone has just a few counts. The CDR3 DNA reads as TGCGCCAGCAGCCAAGAACCGACAGGGGGAGGTGAAAAACTGTTTTTT. Its protein product is CASSQEPTGGGEKLFF. The V and J genes are TRBV4-1 and TRBJ1-4; 9 bases agree with TRBD1. This CDR3 comprises 16 residues. Germline CDR1 MGHRA, CDR2 YSYEKL. Unmatched junction bases numbered 6, after V lost 0 bases and J lost 7 bases.

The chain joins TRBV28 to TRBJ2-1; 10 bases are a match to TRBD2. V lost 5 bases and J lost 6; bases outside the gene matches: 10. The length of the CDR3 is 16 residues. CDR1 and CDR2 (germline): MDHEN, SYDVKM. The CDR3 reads CASSRRGLATSNEQFF. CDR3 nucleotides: TGTGCCAGCAGTCGAAGGGGACTAGCGACCAGCAATGAGCAGTTCTTC.

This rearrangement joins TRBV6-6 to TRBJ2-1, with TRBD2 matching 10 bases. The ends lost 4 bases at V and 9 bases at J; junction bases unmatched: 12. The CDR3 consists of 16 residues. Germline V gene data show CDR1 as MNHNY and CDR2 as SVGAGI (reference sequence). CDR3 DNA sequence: TGTGCCAGCAGTTTACAACTAGCGGGAAATGGCGGTGAGCAGTTCTTC. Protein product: CASSLQLAGNGGEQFF.

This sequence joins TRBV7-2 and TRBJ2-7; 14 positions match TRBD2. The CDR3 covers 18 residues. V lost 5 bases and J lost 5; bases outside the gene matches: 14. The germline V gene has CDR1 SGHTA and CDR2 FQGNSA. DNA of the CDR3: TGTGCCAGCAGCCCCAGACTGAGGACTAGCGGGAGGATCAACGAGCAGTACTTC. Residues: CASSPRLRTSGRINEQYF.

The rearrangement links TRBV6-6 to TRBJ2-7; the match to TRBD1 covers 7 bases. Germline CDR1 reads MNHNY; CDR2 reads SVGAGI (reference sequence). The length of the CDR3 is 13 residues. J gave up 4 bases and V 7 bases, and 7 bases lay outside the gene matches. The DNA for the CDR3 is TGTGCCAGCACCGACAGGGATCAGTACGAGCAGTACTTC. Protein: CASTDRDQYEQYF.

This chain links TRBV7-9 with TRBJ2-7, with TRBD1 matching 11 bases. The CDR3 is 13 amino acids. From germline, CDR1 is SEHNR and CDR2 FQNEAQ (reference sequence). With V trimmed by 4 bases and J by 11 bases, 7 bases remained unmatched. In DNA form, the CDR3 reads TGTGCCAGCAGCTGGGGACAGGGGGACTCGGAGTACTTC. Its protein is CASSWGQGDSEYF.

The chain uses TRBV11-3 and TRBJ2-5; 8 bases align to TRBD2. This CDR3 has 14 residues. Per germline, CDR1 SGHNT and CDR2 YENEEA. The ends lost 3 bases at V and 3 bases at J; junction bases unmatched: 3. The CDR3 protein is CASSFSSGEETQYF. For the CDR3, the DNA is TGTGCCAGCAGCTTCAGTAGCGGGGAAGAGACCCAGTACTTC. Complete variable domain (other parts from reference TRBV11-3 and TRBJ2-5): EAGVVQSPRYKIIEKKQPVAFWCNPISGHNTLYWYLQNLGQGPELLIRYENEEAVDDSQLPKDRFSAERLKGVDSTLKIQPAELGDSAVYLCASSFSSGEETQYFGPGTRLLVL.

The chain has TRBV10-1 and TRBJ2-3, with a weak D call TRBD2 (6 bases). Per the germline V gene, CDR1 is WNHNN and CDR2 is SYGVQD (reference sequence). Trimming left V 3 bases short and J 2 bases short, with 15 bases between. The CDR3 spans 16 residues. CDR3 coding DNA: TGCGCCAGCAGTGACCCCGGGAGCAGTCCCACAGATACGCAGTATTTT. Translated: CASSDPGSSPTDTQYF.

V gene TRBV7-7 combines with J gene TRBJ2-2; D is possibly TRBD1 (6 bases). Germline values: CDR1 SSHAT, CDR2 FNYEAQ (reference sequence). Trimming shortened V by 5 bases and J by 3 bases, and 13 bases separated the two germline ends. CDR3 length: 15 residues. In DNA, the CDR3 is TGTGCCAGCAGCCAACCGGACAGATACACCGGGGAGCTGTTTTTT. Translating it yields CASSQPDRYTGELFF.

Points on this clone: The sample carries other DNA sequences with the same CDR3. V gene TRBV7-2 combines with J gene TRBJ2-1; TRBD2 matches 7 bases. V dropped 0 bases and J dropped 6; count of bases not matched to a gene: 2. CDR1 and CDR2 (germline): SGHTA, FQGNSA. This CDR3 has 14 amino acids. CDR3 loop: CASSLASGGNEQFF. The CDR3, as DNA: TGTGCCAGCAGCTTAGCGTCGGGGGGCAATGAGCAGTTCTTC.

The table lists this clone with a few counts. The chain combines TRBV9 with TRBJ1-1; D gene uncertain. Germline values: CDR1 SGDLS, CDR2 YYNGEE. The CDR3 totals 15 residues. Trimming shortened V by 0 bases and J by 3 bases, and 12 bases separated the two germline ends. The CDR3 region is CASSVEPGIDTEAFF. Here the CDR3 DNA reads TGTGCCAGCAGCGTAGAACCGGGGATCGACACTGAAGCTTTCTTT.

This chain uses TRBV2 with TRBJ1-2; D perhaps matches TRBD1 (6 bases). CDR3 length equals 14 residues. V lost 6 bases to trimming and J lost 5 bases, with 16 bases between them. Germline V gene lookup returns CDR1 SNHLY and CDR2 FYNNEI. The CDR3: CASSNQDSSYGYTF. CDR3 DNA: TGTGCCAGCAGCAATCAGGACAGTAGTTATGGCTACACCTTC. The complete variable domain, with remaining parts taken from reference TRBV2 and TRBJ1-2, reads EPEVTQTPSHQVTQMGQEVILRCVPISNHLYFYWYRQILGQKVEFLVSFYNNEISEKSEIFDDQFSVERPDGSNFTLKIRSTKLEDSAMYFCASSNQDSSYGYTFGSGTRLTVV.

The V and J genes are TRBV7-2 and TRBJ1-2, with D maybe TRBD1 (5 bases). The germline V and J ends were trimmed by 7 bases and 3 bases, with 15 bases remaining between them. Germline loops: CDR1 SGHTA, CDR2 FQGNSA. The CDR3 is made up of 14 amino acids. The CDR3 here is CASTPEGFHYGYTF. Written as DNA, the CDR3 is TGTGCCAGCACTCCGGAGGGGTTCCACTATGGCTACACCTTC.

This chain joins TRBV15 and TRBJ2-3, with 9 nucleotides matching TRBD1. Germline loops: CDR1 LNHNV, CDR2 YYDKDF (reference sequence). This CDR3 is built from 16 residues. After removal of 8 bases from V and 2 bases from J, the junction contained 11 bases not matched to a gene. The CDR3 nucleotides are TGTGCCACCTCTGGCGGCCGGGACAGGGTCACAGATACGCAGTATTTT. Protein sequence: CATSGGRDRVTDTQYF. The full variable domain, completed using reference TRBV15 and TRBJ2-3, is DAMVIQNPRYQVTQFGKPVTLSCSQTLNHNVMYWYQQKSSQAPKLLFHYYDKDFNNEADTPDNFQSRRPNTSFCFLDIRSPGLGDTAMYLCATSGGRDRVTDTQYFGPGTRLTVL.

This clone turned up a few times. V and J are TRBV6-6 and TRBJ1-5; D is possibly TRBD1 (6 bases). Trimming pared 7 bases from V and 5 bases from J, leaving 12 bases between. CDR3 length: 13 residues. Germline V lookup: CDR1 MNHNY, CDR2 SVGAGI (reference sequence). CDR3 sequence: CASTDSRHQPQHF. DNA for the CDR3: TGTGCCAGCACGGACAGTCGACATCAGCCCCAGCATTTT.

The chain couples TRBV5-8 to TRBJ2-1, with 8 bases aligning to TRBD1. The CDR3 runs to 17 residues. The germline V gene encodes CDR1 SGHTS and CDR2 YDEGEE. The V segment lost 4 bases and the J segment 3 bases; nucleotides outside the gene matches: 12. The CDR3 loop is CASSQDPGQAYYNEQFF. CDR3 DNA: TGTGCCAGCAGCCAAGACCCGGGACAGGCTTACTACAATGAGCAGTTCTTC.

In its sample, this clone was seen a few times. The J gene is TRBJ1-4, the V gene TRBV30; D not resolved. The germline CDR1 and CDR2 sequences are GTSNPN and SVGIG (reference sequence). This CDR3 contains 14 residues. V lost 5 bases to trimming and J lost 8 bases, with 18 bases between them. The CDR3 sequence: CAWGPGFYGEKLFF. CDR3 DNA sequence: TGTGCCTGGGGCCCGGGGTTTTACGGGGAAAAACTGTTTTTT.

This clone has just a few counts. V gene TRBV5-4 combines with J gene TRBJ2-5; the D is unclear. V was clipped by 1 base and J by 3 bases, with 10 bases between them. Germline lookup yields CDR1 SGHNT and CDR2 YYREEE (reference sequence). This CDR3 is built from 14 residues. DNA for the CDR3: TGTGCCAGCAGCTTGCCTTACAGTGAAGAGACCCAGTACTTC. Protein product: CASSLPYSEETQYF.

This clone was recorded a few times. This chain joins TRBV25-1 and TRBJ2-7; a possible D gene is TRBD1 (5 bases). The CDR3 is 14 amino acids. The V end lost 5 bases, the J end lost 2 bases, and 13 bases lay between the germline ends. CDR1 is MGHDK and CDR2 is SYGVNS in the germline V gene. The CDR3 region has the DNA TGTGCCAGCAGTTATAATACAGGTCCCTACGAGCAGTACTTC. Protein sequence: CASSYNTGPYEQYF.